A single sample gave rise to the 16 T cell receptor beta chains below, sequenced in a study of early T cells in non-severe SARS-CoV-2 infection. TCRdb called the 5' RACE reads again in MiXCR, with one record for every CDR3 protein. This sample has 100,000 to 150,000 distinct CDR3 sequences; about 15% occur once, and the top ten carry 20% to 25%. The sample consisted of whole blood. The receptors here all came from an adult who was a healthcare worker with PCR-confirmed SARS-CoV-2 infection or an uninfected control (not recorded which).

This clonotype was seen ten or more times. V is TRBV7-9 and J is TRBJ2-7, with 11 bases identical to TRBD1. This CDR3 is built from 15 residues. Germline lookup yields CDR1 SEHNR and CDR2 FQNEAQ (reference sequence). Germline trimming cut 5 bases from V and 2 bases from J; bases unmatched to any gene: 5. CDR3 residues: CASSTPGQGAYEQYF. The DNA of the CDR3 is TGTGCCAGCAGCACTCCGGGACAGGGGGCCTACGAGCAGTACTTC.

The chain links TRBV3-1 to TRBJ2-7; D possibly uses TRBD1 or TRBD2 (5 bases each). Germline CDR1 LGHDT, CDR2 YNNKEL (reference sequence). The CDR3 totals 11 residues. Trimming stripped 8 bases from V and 3 bases from J, with 8 bases between. CDR3 in DNA: TGTGCCAGCGGGGACGGCTACGAGCAGTACTTC. Translation gives CASGDGYEQYF.

This chain uses TRBV5-6 with TRBJ2-7; tentative D call: TRBD1 (5 bases). This CDR3 is 14 amino acids long. Trimming took 1 base from V and 5 from J, leaving 13 bases between them. Germline CDR1 reads SGHDT; CDR2 reads YYEEEE. The DNA of the CDR3 is TGTGCCAGCAGCTTGCGGACGCCAGGGCACGAGCAGTACTTC. Translated, it gives CASSLRTPGHEQYF.

About this clonotype: A much larger clone lies a single base off, so this may be a read error. The chain employs TRBV5-4 and TRBJ2-7, with D maybe TRBD1 (6 bases). Germline CDR1 is SGHNT and CDR2 is YYREEE (reference sequence). CDR3 length equals 15 residues. CDR3 nucleotide sequence: TGTACCAGCAGCCTGGGACGGGACACCCCCTACGAGCAGTACTTC. This codes for CTSSLGRDTPYEQYF.

The rearrangement links TRBV10-2 to TRBJ2-7; D ambiguous. CDR1 is WSHSY, CDR2 SAAADI, per germline. This CDR3 is 12 amino acids long. Trimming shortened V by 8 bases and J by 5 bases, and 13 bases separated the two germline ends. The CDR3 nucleotides read TGCGCCAGCGCCGGCGACCGGGACGAGCAGTACTTC. This encodes CASAGDRDEQYF.

In this sample, this clonotype turned up a few times. This chain connects TRBV29-1 to TRBJ2-3; D possibly corresponds to TRBD1 (6 bases). The CDR3 length is 13 residues. Germline V lookup: CDR1 SQVTM, CDR2 ANQGSEA. CDR3 in amino acids: CSSGTSSTDTQYF. CDR3 DNA sequence: TGCAGTTCCGGGACATCTAGCACAGATACGCAGTATTTT.

The chain has TRBV6-5 and TRBJ2-7, with a tentative D call TRBD2 (5 bases). This CDR3 is 12 amino acids long. The V end was cut by 5 bases, the J end by 7 bases, with 12 bases between. CDR1 is MNHEY and CDR2 is SVGAGI in the germline V gene. The CDR3 bases are TGTGCCAGCAGTCCGGGCCCGGGGGAGCAGTACTTC. Its translation is CASSPGPGEQYF.

This clonotype was observed a handful of times. The chain employs TRBV3-1 and TRBJ1-3; the D is unclear. The CDR3 is 16 amino acids. Per the germline V gene, CDR1 is LGHDT and CDR2 is YNNKEL (reference sequence). V lost 0 bases and J lost 0, with 9 bases in between. As DNA, the CDR3 is TGTGCCAGCAGCCAAGATGGGCGGATCTCTGGAAACACCATATATTTT. This sequence encodes CASSQDGRISGNTIYF.

In this sample, this clonotype turned up many times. This chain connects TRBV6-7 to TRBJ2-1; 15 nucleotides match TRBD2. TRBV6-7 is known as an ORF, though its function is uncertain. After removal of 2 bases from V and 7 bases from J, the junction contained 9 bases not matched to a gene. The CDR3 contains 18 residues. CDR3 residues: CASSYGLAGGPMWNEQFF. Here the CDR3 DNA reads TGTGCCAGCAGTTACGGACTAGCGGGGGGGCCTATGTGGAATGAGCAGTTCTTC.

This clonotype was seen a handful of times. The chain couples TRBV7-9 to TRBJ1-3; the D is unclear. The germline V gene has CDR1 SEHNR and CDR2 FQNEAQ (reference sequence). Between the trimmed V and J ends, which lost 3 bases and 2 bases, there was a span of 17 bases. This CDR3 has 17 residues. The CDR3 reads CASSFPRGVGPGNTIYF. The DNA for the CDR3 is TGTGCCAGCAGCTTTCCTCGTGGGGTAGGACCTGGAAACACCATATATTTT. The full variable domain, in which reference TRBV7-9 and TRBJ1-3 provide the parts outside the CDR3, is DTGVSQNPRHKITKRGQNVTFRCDPISEHNRLYWYRQTLGQGPEFLTYFQNEAQLEKSRLLSDRFSAERPKGSFSTLEIQRTEQGDSAMYLCASSFPRGVGPGNTIYFGEGSWLTVV.

This clonotype was counted at least ten times. The gene calls are TRBV25-1 and TRBJ2-7, with D unclear. The V end was cut by 1 base, the J end by 10 bases, with 8 bases between. There are 11 residues in the CDR3. Germline V gene data show CDR1 as MGHDK and CDR2 as SYGVNS. DNA for the CDR3: TGTGCCAGCAGTGAATCCCGGTTCCAGTACTTC. Residues: CASSESRFQYF.

This clonotype has a handful of counts. The rearrangement links TRBV7-7 to TRBJ2-5, with D unclear. CDR1 and CDR2 from the germline V gene are SSHAT and FNYEAQ (reference sequence). The CDR3 sequence is 13 residues long. The V and J ends lost 5 bases and 4 bases respectively, with 11 bases between them. Here the CDR3 DNA reads TGTGCCAGCAGCATGGGTCTCCGAGAGACCCAGTACTTC. This translates into CASSMGLRETQYF.

This clonotype came up a few times. This sequence joins TRBV3-1 and TRBJ2-5; TRBD2 aligns across 14 bases. This CDR3 comprises 17 residues. Trimming cost V 4 bases and J 2 bases; bases outside gene matches: 6. Germline V CDR1 and CDR2: LGHDT, YNNKEL (reference sequence). This CDR3 reads CASSPRLAGGQQETQYF. The CDR3 coding sequence is TGTGCCAGCAGCCCCCGACTAGCGGGGGGGCAACAAGAGACCCAGTACTTC.

This clonotype has only a few counts. The chain recombines TRBV20-1 with TRBJ2-1, with D uncertain. The V gene's germline CDR1 is DFQATT and CDR2 SNEGSKA (reference sequence). The V end was cut by 2 bases, the J end by 6 bases, with 11 bases between. This CDR3 region has 13 residues. The CDR3 coding sequence is TGCAGTGCTAGATTTACAAGATTCAATGAGCAGTTCTTC. Encoded protein: CSARFTRFNEQFF.

The chain joins TRBV10-1 to TRBJ2-3; D not resolved. The CDR3 consists of 13 residues. V was trimmed by 6 bases and J by 0 bases, leaving 7 bases between them. Germline loops: CDR1 WNHNN, CDR2 SYGVQD (reference sequence). The CDR3 reads CASSDGSTDTQYF. In DNA, the CDR3 is TGCGCCAGCAGCGACGGTAGCACAGATACGCAGTATTTT.

This chain uses TRBV5-1 with TRBJ2-3; 10 nucleotides match TRBD2. The CDR3 runs to 20 residues. With V trimmed by 0 bases and J by 2 bases, 15 bases remained unmatched. Germline V CDR1 and CDR2: SGHRS, YFSETQ. CDR3: CASSLAPSGGLPTSTDTQYF. The CDR3 coding sequence is TGCGCCAGCAGCTTGGCTCCTAGCGGGGGACTTCCGACCTCCACAGATACGCAGTATTTT.